This TCR beta chain was identified during a study of neoadjuvant anti-PD-1 for oral cavity cancer. Study-level information: Before surgery, most patients got three to four biweekly 3 mg/kg nivolumab doses. Around day 43, patients without progression received a fourth nivolumab dose before surgery.

V lost 3 bases and J lost 2, with 15 bases in between. The length of the CDR3 is 15 residues. The V gene's germline CDR1 is SGHRS and CDR2 YFSETQ. This clone was seen just once. PBMC libraries mostly used about 500 ng of input genomic DNA, with six replicates per sample. The data were produced by immunoSEQ multiplex PCR, yet TCRdb's version contains in-frame clones alone and is incomplete. The sample holds about 14,000 clones, around 70% seen once. The TCR originated in a person between 35 and 79 years old with oral cavity squamous cell carcinoma. The chain combines TRBV5-1 with TRBJ2-7; TRBD2 might be the D (6 bases). The sample here was PBMCs, taken before nivolumab (anti-PD-1) treatment. The CDR3 here is CASSSVPGLTYEQYF. The CDR3 coding sequence is TGCGCCAGCAGCTCGGTGCCGGGACTGACCTACGAGCAGTACTTC.